These T cell receptor beta chains were read from a single sample in a study of post-analysis software for immune sequencing data. TCRdb reprocessed the PCR reads with MiXCR, giving one entry per CDR3 protein. Here the sample spans approximately 770,000 distinct CDR3 sequences, more than 45% being singletons. Sequenced input: blood. The receptors were sampled from a girl aged 5-17 years with multiple sclerosis. CDR3s include the opening cysteine and the closing phenylalanine or tryptophan. D genes are given only for firm matches. Clone sizes are given selectively: once, few, many, or a class where the clone is expanded.

length	size	D	V	J	DNA	CDR3
17	few	TRBD1	TRBV6-5	TRBJ1-5	TGTGCCAGCAGTTACTCAACTCCGGACAGGAAAAATCAGCCCCAGCATTTT	CASSYSTPDRKNQPQHF
16	-	-	TRBV20-1	TRBJ2-2	TGCAGTGCTAGAGATACTGGTAGGACGAACACCGGGGAGCTGTTTTTT	CSARDTGRTNTGELFF
14	few	-	TRBV4-3	TRBJ1-1	TGCGCCAGCAGCCAAAGTCACAAGAACACTGAAGCTTTCTTT	CASSQSHKNTEAFF
13	-	-	TRBV6-2/TRBV6-3	TRBJ2-4	TGTGCCAGCAGTTACTCGACCTCAGGAATTCAGTACTTC	CASSYSTSGIQYF
13	-	-	TRBV10-3	TRBJ2-7	TGTGCCACCTATTCCGGGACCGAAGACGAGCAGTACTTC	CATYSGTEDEQYF
16	-	TRBD1	TRBV4-3	TRBJ2-3	TGCGCCAGCAGCCAAGATGGGACAGGCGGCACAGATACGCAGTATTTT	CASSQDGTGGTDTQYF
16	-	TRBD2	TRBV7-9	TRBJ2-3	TGTGCCAGCAGCTTAGCTAGCGGGAGGGCCCGGGATACGCAGTATTTT	CASSLASGRARDTQYF
16	few	TRBD2	TRBV3-1	TRBJ2-5	TGTGCCAGCAGCCAAGCGAGCGGGGGGCTCCAGGAGACCCAGTACTTC	CASSQASGGLQETQYF
16	many	-	TRBV7-2	TRBJ1-1	TGTGCCAGCAGCTTTTCGCCAGGAAGAATGAACACTGAAGCTTTCTTT	CASSFSPGRMNTEAFF
12	-	-	TRBV11-2	TRBJ2-7	TGTGCCAGCAGCTTAAGCCGGGAGGAGCAGTACTTC	CASSLSREEQYF
16	-	-	TRBV15	TRBJ2-5	TGTGCCACCAGCAGAGTTCGTAGACCCCCAGAAGAGACCCAGTACTTC	CATSRVRRPPEETQYF
13	-	-	TRBV12-3/TRBV12-4	TRBJ1-2	TGTGCCAGCAGTTTCAGTGGGGGCTGGGGCCACACCTTC	CASSFSGGWGHTF
13	-	TRBD1	TRBV20-1	TRBJ2-7	TGCAGTGCTAGTCTAACTACAGGGGCCGAGCAGTACTTC	CSASLTTGAEQYF